Presented here are 22 T cell receptor beta chains from one specimen sequenced in a study of PD-1 blockade in mismatch repair-deficient tumors. Sequencing was performed with immunoSEQ multiplex PCR; in TCRdb, only in-frame clones are kept and a portion is missing. This table holds approximately 120,000 clones, about 88% found once. The sequences come from peripheral blood, collected 44 weeks after starting pembrolizumab. These receptors were obtained from an adult with mismatch repair-deficient cancer.

Only one count was recorded for this clone. The V and J genes are TRBV7-6 and TRBJ1-1; tentative D call: TRBD1 (5 bases). The germline CDR1 and CDR2 sequences are SGHVS and FNYEAQ. This CDR3 contains 13 residues. Trimming left V 5 bases short and J 4 bases short, with 11 bases between. Here the CDR3 reads CASSPGGITEAFF. In DNA form, the CDR3 reads TGTGCCAGCAGCCCGGGGGGAATCACTGAAGCTTTCTTT. Using reference TRBV7-6 and TRBJ1-1 for the parts outside the CDR3, the full variable domain is GAGVSQSPRYKVTKRGQDVALRCDPISGHVSLYWYRQALGQGPEFLTYFNYEAQQDKSGLPNDRFSAERPEGSISTLTIQRTEQRDSAMYRCASSPGGITEAFFGQGTRLTVV.

The chain employs TRBV9 and TRBJ2-1; 9 nucleotides align to TRBD1. The junction had 8 bases not matched to a gene; V was cut back by 4 bases and J by 6 bases. This CDR3 spans 15 amino acids. The germline gives CDR1 SGDLS, CDR2 YYNGEE. The CDR3 coding sequence is TGTGCCAGCAGCACCTCCGGGACAGGGCCCAATGAGCAGTTCTTC. Amino acid sequence: CASSTSGTGPNEQFF. The full variable domain, its missing parts supplied by reference TRBV9 and TRBJ2-1, is DSGVTQTPKHLITATGQRVTLRCSPRSGDLSVYWYQQSLDQGLQFLIQYYNGEERAKGNILERFSAQQFPDLHSELNLSSLELGDSALYFCASSTSGTGPNEQFFGPGTRLTVL.

The gene calls are TRBV10-2 and TRBJ2-2; perhaps TRBD2 as D (5 bases). The germline CDR1 and CDR2 sequences are WSHSY and SAAADI. Trimming took 6 bases from V and 4 from J, leaving 21 bases between them. This CDR3 spans 17 amino acids. This CDR3 is CASRGGRRVLGTGELFF. The CDR3, as DNA: TGCGCCAGCAGAGGAGGACGGAGAGTCTTAGGCACCGGGGAGCTGTTTTTT.

This chain links TRBV4-1 with TRBJ2-1, with 9 bases lining up with TRBD2. Germline-derived CDR1 and CDR2 are MGHRA and YSYEKL. The CDR3 has 19 residues. After removal of 4 bases from V and 7 bases from J, the junction contained 20 bases not matched to a gene. CDR3 in amino acids: CASSRGTRTSVQLRNEQFF. DNA of the CDR3: TGCGCCAGCAGCCGGGGGACACGGACTAGCGTACAACTACGGAATGAGCAGTTCTTC.

The CDR3 is CASGLVVSDLGEQFF. The CDR3 coding sequence is TGTGCTAGTGGTTTGGTGGTCAGCGACCTTGGGGAGCAGTTCTTC. This chain uses TRBV12-5 with TRBJ2-1; D gene ambiguous. CDR1 LGHNT and CDR2 FRNRAP come from the germline V gene. This CDR3 spans 15 amino acids. Trimming removed 0 bases from V and 10 bases from J, with 16 bases in between.

The chain combines TRBV6-5 with TRBJ2-2; D not certain. V was pared by 2 bases and J by 4 bases, with 8 bases between. CDR1 is MNHEY and CDR2 is SVGAGI in the germline V gene. CDR3 size: 14 residues. The CDR3, as DNA: TGTGCCAGCAGTTACGGGCACCTCACCGGGGAGCTGTTTTTT. It specifies CASSYGHLTGELFF.

This sequence joins TRBV4-3 and TRBJ2-1; D gene ambiguous. CDR1 is LGHNA and CDR2 is YSLEER in the germline V gene. V was cut by 0 bases and J by 4 bases, with 7 bases left in between. The CDR3 is 14 residues long. This chain's CDR3 is CASSQDMEYNEQFF. The CDR3 DNA sequence: TGCGCCAGCAGCCAAGATATGGAGTACAATGAGCAGTTCTTC.

The gene calls are TRBV7-9 and TRBJ1-1, with D unresolved. The V gene's germline CDR1 is SEHNR and CDR2 FQNEAQ (reference sequence). There are 17 residues in the CDR3. V shed 2 bases and J shed 1 base, with 17 bases lying between them. The CDR3, as DNA: TGTGCCAGCAGCTTAAACTCACGGACGGCGAGGAACACTGAAGCTTTCTTT. Its protein is CASSLNSRTARNTEAFF.

The chain has TRBV7-9 and TRBJ2-3, with D hard to call. Germline CDR1 is SEHNR and CDR2 is FQNEAQ (reference sequence). This CDR3 has 15 amino acids. Trimming cost V 5 bases and J 3 bases, with 15 bases left between them. CDR3 sequence: CASSPTELATDTQYF. The DNA of the CDR3 is TGTGCCAGCAGCCCAACAGAGTTGGCGACAGATACGCAGTATTTT. The full variable domain, in which reference TRBV7-9 and TRBJ2-3 provide the parts outside the CDR3, is DTGVSQNPRHKITKRGQNVTFRCDPISEHNRLYWYRQTLGQGPEFLTYFQNEAQLEKSRLLSDRFSAERPKGSFSTLEIQRTEQGDSAMYLCASSPTELATDTQYFGPGTRLTVL.

V usage is TRBV9 and J usage is TRBJ1-2, with 8 bases lining up with TRBD1. V shed 3 bases and J 2 bases; nucleotides not matched to a gene: 9. CDR1 is SGDLS, CDR2 YYNGEE, per germline. This CDR3 has 16 amino acids. CDR3 in DNA: TGTGCCAGCAGCGCAAATTACAGGGGGAGAAACTATGGCTACACCTTC. Its translation: CASSANYRGRNYGYTF.

The chain combines TRBV10-2 with TRBJ2-1; D is unclear. Germline V CDR1 and CDR2: WSHSY, SAAADI. The CDR3 extends over 15 amino acids. V was pared by 6 bases and J by 3 bases, with 15 bases between. The CDR3 sequence is CASRSSPSDYNEQFF. The CDR3 nucleotides read TGCGCCAGCAGAAGTAGCCCCAGTGACTACAATGAGCAGTTCTTC.

The J gene is TRBJ2-7, the V gene TRBV7-9, with D hard to call. The germline gives CDR1 SEHNR, CDR2 FQNEAQ (reference sequence). V gave up 8 bases and J gave up 0 bases, with 11 bases separating them. The CDR3 sequence is 13 residues long. Here the CDR3 DNA reads TGTGCCAGCGCGGACGGAAGCTCCTACGAGCAGTACTTC. Translating it yields CASADGSSYEQYF.

The gene calls are TRBV14 and TRBJ2-4; 7 bases line up with TRBD2. Germline V gene sequence: CDR1 SGHDN, CDR2 FVKESK. The length of the CDR3 is 17 residues. V lost 3 bases and J lost 1; bases outside the gene matches: 9. DNA of the CDR3: TGTGCCAGCAGCCACCGCGGGGGAATAGTTGCCAAAAACATTCAGTACTTC. Protein sequence: CASSHRGGIVAKNIQYF.

In DNA, the CDR3 is TGTGCCAGCAGCTTGGATACCGGGACTAGCGGGAGTTCCTACAATGAGCAGTTCTTC. Its protein is CASSLDTGTSGSSYNEQFF. The V call is TRBV7-8, the J call TRBJ2-1, with 14 bases that match TRBD2. In germline, CDR1 is SGHVS, CDR2 FQNEAQ. Germline trimming cut 3 bases from V and 1 base from J; bases unmatched to any gene: 8. The CDR3 runs 19 residues.

The chain joins TRBV6-1 to TRBJ2-7; 8 bases align to TRBD1. Germline V gene sequence: CDR1 MNHNS, CDR2 SASEGT. The CDR3 is 14 amino acids. Trimming removed 1 base from V and 7 bases from J; junction bases left unmatched: 6. The CDR3 DNA reads as TGTGCCAGCAGTGAAGAGTCGTGGACAGGGGAGCAGTACTTC. Protein sequence: CASSEESWTGEQYF.

The chain joins TRBV7-9 to TRBJ2-7; D perhaps matches TRBD2 (6 bases). The CDR3 is made up of 14 amino acids. V was cut by 2 bases and J by 2 bases, with 10 bases left in between. The V gene's germline CDR1 is SEHNR and CDR2 FQNEAQ (reference sequence). CDR3 DNA sequence: TGTGCCAGCAGCTTATTCGGGAGCCCCTACGAGCAGTACTTC. This translates into CASSLFGSPYEQYF.

The V call is TRBV7-9, the J call TRBJ2-1; D unclear. The CDR3 has 12 residues. Germline CDR1 and CDR2: SEHNR and FQNEAQ (reference sequence). The V end lost 1 base, the J end lost 10 bases, and 8 bases lay between the germline ends. CDR3 protein: CASSLVGPEQFF. CDR3 nucleotide sequence: TGTGCCAGCAGCTTAGTCGGGCCCGAGCAGTTCTTC.

This clone was seen only once. The chain carries TRBV7-2 and TRBJ1-4, with D possibly TRBD1 on 6 matching bases. Trimming removed 6 bases from V and 7 bases from J, with 18 bases in between. The CDR3 is 15 residues long. Germline-derived CDR1 and CDR2 are SGHTA and FQGNSA. CDR3 in amino acids: CASRRGSGAGEKLFF. CDR3 sequence (DNA): TGTGCCAGCAGGAGGGGCTCGGGGGCTGGTGAAAAACTGTTTTTT.

This clone was observed a single time. The chain combines TRBV4-1 with TRBJ1-3, with no clear D. The length of the CDR3 is 12 residues. Germline assignment: CDR1 MGHRA and CDR2 YSYEKL. Trimming stripped 4 bases from V and 7 bases from J, with 8 bases between. CDR3 coding DNA: TGCGCCAGCAGCCCCTCGGGTAACACCATATATTTT. Amino acids: CASSPSGNTIYF.

The rearrangement joins TRBV9 to TRBJ2-6, with TRBD2 identical over 10 bases. Trimming removed 3 bases from V and 0 bases from J; junction bases left unmatched: 9. From germline, CDR1 is SGDLS and CDR2 YYNGEE. The CDR3 spans 19 residues. The chain's CDR3 is CASSGSRTSGNSGANVLTF. DNA of the CDR3: TGTGCCAGCAGCGGATCTCGGACTAGCGGTAACTCTGGGGCCAACGTCCTGACTTTC.

The chain recombines TRBV18 with TRBJ1-3; 7 bases map to TRBD1. CDR3 size: 16 residues. V shed 2 bases, J shed 3 bases, and the junction held 7 bases outside the gene matches. The germline V gene has CDR1 KGHSH and CDR2 LQKENI. The CDR3 loop is CASSPEGTVRGNTIYF. DNA for the CDR3: TGTGCCAGCTCACCAGAGGGGACAGTTCGTGGAAACACCATATATTTT.

The chain combines TRBV7-9 with TRBJ2-1; 8 nucleotides align to TRBD1. The CDR3 is made up of 11 amino acids. With V trimmed by 8 bases and J by 10 bases, 4 bases remained unmatched. The germline gives CDR1 SEHNR, CDR2 FQNEAQ (reference sequence). CDR3 bases: TGTGCCAGCGGGACAGGCCAAGAGCAGTTCTTC. As protein: CASGTGQEQFF.